This T cell receptor beta chain originates from a study of T cell changes during pregnancy in multiple sclerosis. This CDR3 spans 15 amino acids. V shed 3 bases, J shed 3 bases, and the junction held 3 bases outside the gene matches. Germline CDR1 is WNHNN and CDR2 is SYGVQD (reference sequence). Sequencing was performed with immunoSEQ multiplex PCR; in TCRdb, only in-frame clones are kept and a portion is missing. The data contain some 41,000 clones, roughly 87% of them singletons. This clonotype was obtained from a female donor with multiple sclerosis, enrolled in a pregnancy study. Sequenced here: CD8+ T cells from peripheral blood mononuclear cells, sampled in the first trimester of pregnancy. This chain links TRBV10-1 with TRBJ1-1, with TRBD1 matching over 11 bases. The CDR3 protein is CASSDGGQGDTEAFF. In DNA, the CDR3 is TGCGCCAGCAGTGATGGGGGACAGGGGGACACTGAAGCTTTCTTT.